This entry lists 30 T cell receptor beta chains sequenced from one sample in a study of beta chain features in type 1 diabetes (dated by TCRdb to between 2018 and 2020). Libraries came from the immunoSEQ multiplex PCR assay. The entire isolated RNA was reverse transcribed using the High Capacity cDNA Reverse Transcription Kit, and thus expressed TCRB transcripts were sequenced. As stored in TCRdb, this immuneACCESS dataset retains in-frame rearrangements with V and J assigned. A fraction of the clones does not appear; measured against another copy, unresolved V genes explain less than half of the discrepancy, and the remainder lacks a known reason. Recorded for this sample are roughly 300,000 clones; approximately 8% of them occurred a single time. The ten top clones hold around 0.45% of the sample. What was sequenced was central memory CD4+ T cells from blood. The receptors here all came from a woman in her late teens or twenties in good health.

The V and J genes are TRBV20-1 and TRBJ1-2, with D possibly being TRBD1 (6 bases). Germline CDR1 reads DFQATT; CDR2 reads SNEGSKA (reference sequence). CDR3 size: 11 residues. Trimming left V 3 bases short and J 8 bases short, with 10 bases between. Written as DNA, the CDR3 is TGCAGTGCTAGCAGGGGCTGGGGCTACACCTTC. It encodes CSASRGWGYTF.

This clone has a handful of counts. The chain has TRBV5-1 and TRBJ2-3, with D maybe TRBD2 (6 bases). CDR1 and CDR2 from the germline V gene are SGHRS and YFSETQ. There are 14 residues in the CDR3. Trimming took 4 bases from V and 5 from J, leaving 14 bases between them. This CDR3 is CASSNGGPGDTQYF. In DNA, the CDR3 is TGCGCCAGCAGCAACGGAGGGCCCGGAGATACGCAGTATTTT.

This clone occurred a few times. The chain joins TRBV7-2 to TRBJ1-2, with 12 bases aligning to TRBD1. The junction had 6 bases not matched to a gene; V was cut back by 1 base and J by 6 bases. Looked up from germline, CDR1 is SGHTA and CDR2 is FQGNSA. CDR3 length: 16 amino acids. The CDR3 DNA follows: TGTGCCAGCAGCTTAGATTCTGGGACAGGGGGCAATGGCTACACCTTC. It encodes CASSLDSGTGGNGYTF. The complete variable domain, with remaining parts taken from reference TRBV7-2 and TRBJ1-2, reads GAGVSQSPSNKVTEKGKDVELRCDPISGHTALYWYRQSLGQGLEFLIYFQGNSAPDKSGLPSDRFSAERTGGSVSTLTIQRTQQEDSAVYLCASSLDSGTGGNGYTFGSGTRLTVV.

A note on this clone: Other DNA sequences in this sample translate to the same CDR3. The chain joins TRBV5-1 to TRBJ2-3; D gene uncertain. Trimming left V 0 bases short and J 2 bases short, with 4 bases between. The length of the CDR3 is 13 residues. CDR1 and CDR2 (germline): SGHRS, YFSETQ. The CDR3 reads CASSLASTDTQYF. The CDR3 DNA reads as TGCGCCAGCAGCTTGGCTTCCACAGATACGCAGTATTTT.

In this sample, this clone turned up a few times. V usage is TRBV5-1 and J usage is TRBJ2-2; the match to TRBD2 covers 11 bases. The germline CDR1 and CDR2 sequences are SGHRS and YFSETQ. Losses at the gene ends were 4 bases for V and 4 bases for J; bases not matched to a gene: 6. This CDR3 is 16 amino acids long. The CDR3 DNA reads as TGCGCCAGCAGCGAACTTACTAGCGGGAGCACCGGGGAGCTGTTTTTT. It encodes CASSELTSGSTGELFF.

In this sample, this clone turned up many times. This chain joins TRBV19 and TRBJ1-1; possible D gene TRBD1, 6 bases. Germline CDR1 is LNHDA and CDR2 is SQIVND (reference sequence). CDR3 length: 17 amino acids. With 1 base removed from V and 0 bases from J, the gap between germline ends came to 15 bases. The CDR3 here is CASSIVFGGHMNTEAFF. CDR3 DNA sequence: TGTGCCAGTAGTATAGTTTTCGGGGGCCACATGAACACTGAAGCTTTCTTT.

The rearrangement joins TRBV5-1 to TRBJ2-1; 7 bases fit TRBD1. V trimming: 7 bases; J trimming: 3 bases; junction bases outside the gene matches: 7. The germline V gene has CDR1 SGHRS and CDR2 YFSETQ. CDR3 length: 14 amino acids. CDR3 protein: CASGEGAGYNEQFF. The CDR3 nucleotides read TGCGCCAGCGGCGAGGGGGCGGGCTACAATGAGCAGTTCTTC.

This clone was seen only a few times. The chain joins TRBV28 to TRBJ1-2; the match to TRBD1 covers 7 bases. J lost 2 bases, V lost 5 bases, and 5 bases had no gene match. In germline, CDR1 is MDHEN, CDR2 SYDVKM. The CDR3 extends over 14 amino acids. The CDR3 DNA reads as TGTGCCAGCAGTCCGAGGACAGGAAACTATGGCTACACCTTC. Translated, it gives CASSPRTGNYGYTF.

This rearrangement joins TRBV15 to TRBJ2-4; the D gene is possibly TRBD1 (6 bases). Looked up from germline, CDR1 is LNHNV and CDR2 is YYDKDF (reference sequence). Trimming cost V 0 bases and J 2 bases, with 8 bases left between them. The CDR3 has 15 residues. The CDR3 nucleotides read TGTGCCACCAGCAGAGAGGGGGCTACCAAAAACATTCAGTACTTC. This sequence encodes CATSREGATKNIQYF.

The CDR3 loop reads CASRGGRAGDEQFF. The CDR3 nucleotides are TGTGCCAGCAGAGGCGGGAGGGCTGGGGATGAGCAGTTCTTC. The chain combines TRBV11-2 with TRBJ2-1, with TRBD2 matching over 9 bases. The CDR3 is made up of 14 amino acids. V lost 6 bases, J lost 8 bases, and 8 bases stayed unmatched. Germline lookup yields CDR1 SGHAT and CDR2 FQNNGV.

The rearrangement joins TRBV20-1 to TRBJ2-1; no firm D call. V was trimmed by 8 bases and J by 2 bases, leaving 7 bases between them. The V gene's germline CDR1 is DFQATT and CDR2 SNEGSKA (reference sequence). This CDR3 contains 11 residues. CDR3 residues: CSCKTYNEQFF. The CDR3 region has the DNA TGCAGTTGCAAGACCTACAATGAGCAGTTCTTC.

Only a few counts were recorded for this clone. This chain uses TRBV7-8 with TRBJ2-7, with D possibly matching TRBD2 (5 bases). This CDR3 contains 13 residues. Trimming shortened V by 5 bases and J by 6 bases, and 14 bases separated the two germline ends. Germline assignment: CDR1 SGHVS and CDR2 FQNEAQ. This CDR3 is CASSPQDSREQYF. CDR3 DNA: TGTGCCAGCAGCCCCCAGGACTCTCGCGAGCAGTACTTC.

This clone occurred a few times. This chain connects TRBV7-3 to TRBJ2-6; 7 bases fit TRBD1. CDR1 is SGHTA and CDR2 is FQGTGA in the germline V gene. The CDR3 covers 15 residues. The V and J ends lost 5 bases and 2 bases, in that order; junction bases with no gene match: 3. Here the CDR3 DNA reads TGTGCCAGCAGCCCCCAGGGGGCTGGGGCCAACGTCCTGACTTTC. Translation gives CASSPQGAGANVLTF.

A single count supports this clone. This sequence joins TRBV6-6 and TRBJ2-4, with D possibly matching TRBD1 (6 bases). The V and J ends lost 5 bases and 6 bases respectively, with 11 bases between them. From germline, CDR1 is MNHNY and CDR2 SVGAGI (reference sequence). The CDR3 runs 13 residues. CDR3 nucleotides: TGTGCCAGCAGTGGGGGCTCATCAAACATTCAGTACTTC. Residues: CASSGGSSNIQYF.

The CDR3 coding sequence is TGCGCCAGCAGCTTCGACGGGACTAGCGGGAGTCATGAGCAGTTCTTC. Translating it yields CASSFDGTSGSHEQFF. The V call is TRBV5-1, the J call TRBJ2-1, with 14 bases fitting TRBD2. The CDR3 is 16 amino acids. Germline CDR1 SGHRS, CDR2 YFSETQ. The junction had 6 bases not matched to a gene; V was cut back by 2 bases and J by 8 bases. Looking up the rest from reference TRBV5-1 and TRBJ2-1 gives the full variable domain: KAGVTQTPRYLIKTRGQQVTLSCSPISGHRSVSWYQQTPGQGLQFLFEYFSETQRNKGNFPGRFSGRQFSNSRSEMNVSTLELGDSALYLCASSFDGTSGSHEQFFGPGTRLTVL.

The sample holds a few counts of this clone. The CDR3 is CASSYDGSYNEQFF. In DNA form, the CDR3 reads TGTGCCAGCAGTTACGACGGATCCTACAATGAGCAGTTCTTC. The V call is TRBV2, the J call TRBJ2-1; no firm D call. V was shortened by 5 bases and J by 1 base, with 9 bases between the two germline ends. There are 14 residues in the CDR3. Germline CDR1 is SNHLY and CDR2 is FYNNEI.

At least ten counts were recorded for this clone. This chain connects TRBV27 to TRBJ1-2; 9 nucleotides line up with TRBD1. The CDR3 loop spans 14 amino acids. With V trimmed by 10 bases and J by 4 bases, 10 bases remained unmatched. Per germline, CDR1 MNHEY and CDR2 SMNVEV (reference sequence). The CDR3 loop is CATGTRDRVYGYTF. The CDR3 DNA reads TGTGCCACCGGGACCCGGGACAGGGTCTATGGCTACACCTTC.

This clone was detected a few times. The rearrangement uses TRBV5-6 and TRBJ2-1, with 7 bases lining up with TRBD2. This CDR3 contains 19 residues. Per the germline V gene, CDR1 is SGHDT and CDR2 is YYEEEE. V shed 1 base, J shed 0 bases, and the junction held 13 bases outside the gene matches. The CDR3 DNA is TGTGCCAGCAGCTTGATACCCGGGGAGAGCGGGGCCTCCTACAATGAGCAGTTCTTC. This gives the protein CASSLIPGESGASYNEQFF.

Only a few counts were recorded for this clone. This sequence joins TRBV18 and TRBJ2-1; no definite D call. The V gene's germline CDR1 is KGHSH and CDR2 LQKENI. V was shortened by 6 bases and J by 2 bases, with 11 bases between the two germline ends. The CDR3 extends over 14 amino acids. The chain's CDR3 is CASSPQNTYNEQFF. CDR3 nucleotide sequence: TGTGCCAGCTCCCCTCAGAATACCTACAATGAGCAGTTCTTC.

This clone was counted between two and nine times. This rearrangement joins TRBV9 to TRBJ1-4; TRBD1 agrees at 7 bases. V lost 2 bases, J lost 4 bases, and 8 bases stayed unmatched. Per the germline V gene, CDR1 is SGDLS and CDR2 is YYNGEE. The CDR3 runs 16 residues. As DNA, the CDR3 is TGTGCCAGCAGCGTCGGGACAGCCCAATTTAATGAAAAACTGTTTTTT. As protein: CASSVGTAQFNEKLFF.

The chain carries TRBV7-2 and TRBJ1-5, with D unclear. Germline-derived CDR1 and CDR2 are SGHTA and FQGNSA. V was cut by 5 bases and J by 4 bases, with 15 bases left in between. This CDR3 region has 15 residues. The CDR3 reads CASSPREGINQPQHF. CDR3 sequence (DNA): TGTGCCAGCAGCCCGAGGGAGGGTATAAATCAGCCCCAGCATTTT.

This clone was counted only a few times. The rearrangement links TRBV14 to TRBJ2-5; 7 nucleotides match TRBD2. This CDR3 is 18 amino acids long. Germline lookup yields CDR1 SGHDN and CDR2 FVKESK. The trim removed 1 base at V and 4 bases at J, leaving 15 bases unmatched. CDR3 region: CASSQGLASGGRLETQYF. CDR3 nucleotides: TGTGCCAGCAGCCAAGGACTGGCTAGCGGAGGGCGTTTAGAGACCCAGTACTTC.

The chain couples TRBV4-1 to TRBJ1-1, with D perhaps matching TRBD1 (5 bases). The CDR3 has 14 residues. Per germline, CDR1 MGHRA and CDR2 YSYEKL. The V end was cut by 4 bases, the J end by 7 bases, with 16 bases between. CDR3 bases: TGCGCCAGCAGCCCCGGACATGGAGTAAATGAAGCTTTCTTT. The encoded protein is CASSPGHGVNEAFF.

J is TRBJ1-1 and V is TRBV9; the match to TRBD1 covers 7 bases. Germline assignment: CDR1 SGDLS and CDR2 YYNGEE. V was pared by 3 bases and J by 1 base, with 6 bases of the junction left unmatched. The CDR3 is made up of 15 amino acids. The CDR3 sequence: CASSESRDRNTEAFF. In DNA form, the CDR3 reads TGTGCCAGCAGCGAGAGTCGGGACAGGAACACTGAAGCTTTCTTT.

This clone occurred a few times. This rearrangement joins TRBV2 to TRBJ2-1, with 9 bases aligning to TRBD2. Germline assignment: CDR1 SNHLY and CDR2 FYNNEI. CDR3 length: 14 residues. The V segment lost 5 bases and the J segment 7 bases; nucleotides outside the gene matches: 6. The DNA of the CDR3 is TGTGCCAGCAGTCTAAGGCTAGCGGGAAATGAGCAGTTCTTC. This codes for CASSLRLAGNEQFF. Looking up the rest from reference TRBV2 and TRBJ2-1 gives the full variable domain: EPEVTQTPSHQVTQMGQEVILRCVPISNHLYFYWYRQILGQKVEFLVSFYNNEISEKSEIFDDQFSVERPDGSNFTLKIRSTKLEDSAMYFCASSLRLAGNEQFFGPGTRLTVL.

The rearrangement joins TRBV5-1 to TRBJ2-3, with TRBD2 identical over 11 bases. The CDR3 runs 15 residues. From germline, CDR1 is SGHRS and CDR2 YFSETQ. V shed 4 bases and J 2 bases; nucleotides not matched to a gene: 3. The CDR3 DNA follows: TGCGCCAGCAGCCGGGGACTAGCGGACACAGATACGCAGTATTTT. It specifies CASSRGLADTDTQYF.

The CDR3 spells CASSTQSNQPQHF. CDR3 bases: TGTGCCAGCAGCACTCAAAGCAATCAGCCCCAGCATTTT. This chain links TRBV9 with TRBJ1-5, with D unclear. The V gene's germline CDR1 is SGDLS and CDR2 YYNGEE. V lost 4 bases and J 1 base, leaving 6 bases between the germline ends. The CDR3 is made up of 13 amino acids. The variable domain in full, completed from reference TRBV9 and TRBJ1-5, reads DSGVTQTPKHLITATGQRVTLRCSPRSGDLSVYWYQQSLDQGLQFLIQYYNGEERAKGNILERFSAQQFPDLHSELNLSSLELGDSALYFCASSTQSNQPQHFGDGTRLSIL.

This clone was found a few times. As DNA, the CDR3 is TGTGCCAGCAGCGTAGCATCAACCACAGATACGCAGTATTTT. Translated: CASSVASTTDTQYF. The V call is TRBV9, the J call TRBJ2-3; D not resolved. The CDR3 has 14 residues. Germline V lookup: CDR1 SGDLS, CDR2 YYNGEE. Trimming cost V 0 bases and J 2 bases, with 7 bases left between them.

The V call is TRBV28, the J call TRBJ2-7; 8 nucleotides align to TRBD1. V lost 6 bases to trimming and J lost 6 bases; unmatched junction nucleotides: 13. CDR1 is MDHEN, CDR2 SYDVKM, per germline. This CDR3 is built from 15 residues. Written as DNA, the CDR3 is TGTGCCAGCAGGGAGTCGGGACAGGACGCCGTCGAGCAGTACTTC. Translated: CASRESGQDAVEQYF.

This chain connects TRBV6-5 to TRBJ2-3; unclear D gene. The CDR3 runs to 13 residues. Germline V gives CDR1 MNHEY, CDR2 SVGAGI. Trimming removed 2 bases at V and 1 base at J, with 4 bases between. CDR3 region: CASSYDRTDTQYF. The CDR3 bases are TGTGCCAGCAGTTACGACCGCACAGATACGCAGTATTTT.